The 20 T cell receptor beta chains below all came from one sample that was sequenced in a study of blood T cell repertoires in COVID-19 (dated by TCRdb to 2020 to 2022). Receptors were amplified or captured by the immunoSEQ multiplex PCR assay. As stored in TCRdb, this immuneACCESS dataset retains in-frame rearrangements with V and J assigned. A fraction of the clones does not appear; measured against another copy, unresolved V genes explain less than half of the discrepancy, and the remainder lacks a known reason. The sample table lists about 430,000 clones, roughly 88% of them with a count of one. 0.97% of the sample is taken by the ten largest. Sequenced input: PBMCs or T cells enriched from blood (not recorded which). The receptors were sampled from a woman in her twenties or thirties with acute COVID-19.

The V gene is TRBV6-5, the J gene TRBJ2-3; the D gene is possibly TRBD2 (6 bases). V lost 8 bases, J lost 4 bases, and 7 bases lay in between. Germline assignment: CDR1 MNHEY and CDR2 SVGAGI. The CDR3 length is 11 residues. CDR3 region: CASGTADTQYF. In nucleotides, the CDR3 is TGTGCCAGCGGGACTGCAGATACGCAGTATTTT.

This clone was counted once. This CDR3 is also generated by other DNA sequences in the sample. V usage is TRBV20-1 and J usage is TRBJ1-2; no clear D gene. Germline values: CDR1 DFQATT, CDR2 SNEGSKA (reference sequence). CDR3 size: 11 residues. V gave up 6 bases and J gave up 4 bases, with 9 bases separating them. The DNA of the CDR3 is TGCAGTGCGGCAGGATCCTATGGCTACACCTTC. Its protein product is CSAAGSYGYTF.

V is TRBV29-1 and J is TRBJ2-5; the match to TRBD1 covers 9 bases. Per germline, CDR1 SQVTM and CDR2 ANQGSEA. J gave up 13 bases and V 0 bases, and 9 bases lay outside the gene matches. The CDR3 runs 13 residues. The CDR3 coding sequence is TGCAGCGTTGAAGATCGACAGGGGGAACGTTTGTACTTC. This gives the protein CSVEDRQGERLYF. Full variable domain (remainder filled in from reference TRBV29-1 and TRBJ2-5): SAVISQKPSRDICQRGTSLTIQCQVDSQVTMMFWYRQQPGQSLTLIATANQGSEATYESGFVIDKFPISRPNLTFSTLTVSNMSPEDSSIYLCSVEDRQGERLYFGPGTRLLVL.

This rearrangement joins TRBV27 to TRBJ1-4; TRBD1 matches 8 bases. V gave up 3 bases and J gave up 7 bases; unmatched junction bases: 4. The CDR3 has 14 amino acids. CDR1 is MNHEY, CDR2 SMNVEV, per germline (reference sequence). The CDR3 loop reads CASSFRGPGEKLFF. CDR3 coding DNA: TGTGCCAGCAGTTTCAGGGGGCCGGGTGAAAAACTGTTTTTT.

CDR3 sequence: CSVGVYNEQFF. The CDR3 bases are TGCAGCGTAGGGGTCTACAATGAGCAGTTCTTC. V is TRBV29-1 and J is TRBJ2-1, with D perhaps matching TRBD1 (5 bases). Germline CDR1 SQVTM, CDR2 ANQGSEA. The CDR3 runs to 11 residues. Trimming took off 6 bases at V and 3 bases at J, with 6 bases between the two ends.

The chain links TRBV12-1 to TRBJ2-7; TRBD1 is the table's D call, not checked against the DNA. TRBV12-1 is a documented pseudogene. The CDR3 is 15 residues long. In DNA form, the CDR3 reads TGTGCCAGCAGCCTGCGGGACAGGGAATCCTACGAGCAGTACTTC. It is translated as CASSLRDRESYEQYF.

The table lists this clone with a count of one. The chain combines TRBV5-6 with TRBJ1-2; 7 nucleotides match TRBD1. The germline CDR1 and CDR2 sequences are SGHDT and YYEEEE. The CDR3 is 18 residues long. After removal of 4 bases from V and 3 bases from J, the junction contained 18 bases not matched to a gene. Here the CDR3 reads CASSLDRALGSRYYGYTF. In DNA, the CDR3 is TGTGCCAGCAGCCTCGACAGGGCTCTCGGTTCTCGGTACTATGGCTACACCTTC.

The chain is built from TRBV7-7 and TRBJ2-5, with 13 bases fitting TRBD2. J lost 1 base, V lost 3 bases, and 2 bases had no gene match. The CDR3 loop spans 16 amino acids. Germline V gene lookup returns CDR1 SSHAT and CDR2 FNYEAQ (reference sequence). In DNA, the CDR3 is TGTGCCAGCAGCTTTACTAGCGGGGGGGCCCAAGAGACCCAGTACTTC. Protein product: CASSFTSGGAQETQYF.

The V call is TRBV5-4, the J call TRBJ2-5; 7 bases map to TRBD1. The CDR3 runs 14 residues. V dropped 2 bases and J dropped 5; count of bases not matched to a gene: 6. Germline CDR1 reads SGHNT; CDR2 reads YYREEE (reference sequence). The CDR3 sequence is CASSFKDREETQYF. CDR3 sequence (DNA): TGTGCCAGCAGCTTTAAAGACAGGGAGGAGACCCAGTACTTC. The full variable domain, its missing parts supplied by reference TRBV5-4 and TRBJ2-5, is ETGVTQSPTHLIKTRGQQVTLRCSSQSGHNTVSWYQQALGQGPQFIFQYYREEENGRGNFPPRFSGLQFPNYSSELNVNALELDDSALYLCASSFKDREETQYFGPGTRLLVL.

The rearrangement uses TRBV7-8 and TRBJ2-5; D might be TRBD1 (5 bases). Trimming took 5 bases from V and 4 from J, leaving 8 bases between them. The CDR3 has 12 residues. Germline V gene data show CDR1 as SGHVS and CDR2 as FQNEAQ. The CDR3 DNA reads TGTGCCAGCAGCCCGCAGGGAGAGACCCAGTACTTC. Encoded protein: CASSPQGETQYF.

The DNA of the CDR3 is TGTGCCAGCAGTAAGGGAGCGGCAGCTTTCTTT. This encodes CASSKGAAAFF. V gene TRBV6-5 combines with J gene TRBJ1-1; no definite D call. The CDR3 spans 11 residues. V shed 5 bases and J shed 10 bases, with 11 bases lying between them. Germline values: CDR1 MNHEY, CDR2 SVGAGI.

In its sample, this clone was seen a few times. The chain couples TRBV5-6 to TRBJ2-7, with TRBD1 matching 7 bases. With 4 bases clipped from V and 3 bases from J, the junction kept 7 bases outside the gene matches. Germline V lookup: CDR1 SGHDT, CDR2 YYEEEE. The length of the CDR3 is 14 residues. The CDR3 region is CASSPTGDGYEQYF. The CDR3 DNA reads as TGTGCCAGCAGCCCTACAGGGGACGGCTACGAGCAGTACTTC.

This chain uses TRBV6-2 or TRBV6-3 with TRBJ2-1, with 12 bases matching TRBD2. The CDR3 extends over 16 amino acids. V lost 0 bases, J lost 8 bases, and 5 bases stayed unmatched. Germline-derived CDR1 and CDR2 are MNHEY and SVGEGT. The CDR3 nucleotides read TGTGCCAGCAGTTACTCCGGACTAGCGGGGAAATATGAGCAGTTCTTC. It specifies CASSYSGLAGKYEQFF.

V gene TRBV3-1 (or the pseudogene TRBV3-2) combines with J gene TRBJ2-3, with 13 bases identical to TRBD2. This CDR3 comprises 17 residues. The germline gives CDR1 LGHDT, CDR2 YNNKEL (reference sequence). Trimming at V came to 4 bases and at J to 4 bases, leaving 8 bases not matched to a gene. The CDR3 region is CASSPYNTSGGADTQYF. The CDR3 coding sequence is TGTGCCAGCAGCCCCTATAATACTAGCGGGGGGGCAGATACGCAGTATTTT.

The chain's CDR3 is CATGDSQPGGNQPQHF. In nucleotides, the CDR3 is TGTGCCACCGGGGACAGTCAACCGGGAGGCAATCAGCCCCAGCATTTT. The V and J genes are TRBV24-1 and TRBJ1-5, with 7 bases aligning to TRBD1. Germline V gives CDR1 KGHDR, CDR2 SFDVKD. The length of the CDR3 is 16 residues. V gave up 9 bases and J gave up 2 bases; unmatched junction bases: 12.

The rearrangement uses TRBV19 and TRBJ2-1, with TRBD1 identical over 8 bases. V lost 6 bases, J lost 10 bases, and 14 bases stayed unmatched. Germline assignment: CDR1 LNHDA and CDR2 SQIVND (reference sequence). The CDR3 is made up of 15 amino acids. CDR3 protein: CASRPGTGRLVEQFF. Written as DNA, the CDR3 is TGTGCCAGTAGACCCGGGACAGGCCGGTTAGTAGAGCAGTTCTTC.

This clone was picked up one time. CDR3 residues: CASSLGGALGNTIYF. The CDR3, as DNA: TGTGCCAGCAGCCTCGGGGGAGCGCTAGGAAACACCATATATTTT. The V call is TRBV28, the J call TRBJ1-3; possibly TRBD1 for D (5 bases). The CDR3 totals 15 residues. CDR1 MDHEN and CDR2 SYDVKM come from the germline V gene. The V end was cut by 6 bases, the J end by 4 bases, with 16 bases between.

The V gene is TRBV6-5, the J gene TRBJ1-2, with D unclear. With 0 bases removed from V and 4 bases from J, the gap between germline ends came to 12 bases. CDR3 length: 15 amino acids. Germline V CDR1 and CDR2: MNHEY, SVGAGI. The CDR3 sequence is CASSYSVRSGYGYTF. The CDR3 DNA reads TGTGCCAGCAGTTACTCGGTCAGGTCCGGCTATGGCTACACCTTC.

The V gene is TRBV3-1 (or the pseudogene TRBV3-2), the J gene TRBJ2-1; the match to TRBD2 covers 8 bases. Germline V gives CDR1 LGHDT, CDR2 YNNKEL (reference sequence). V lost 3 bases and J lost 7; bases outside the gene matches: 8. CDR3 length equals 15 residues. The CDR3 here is CASSQRRTSFNEQFF. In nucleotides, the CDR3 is TGTGCCAGCAGCCAGCGCCGGACTAGCTTTAATGAGCAGTTCTTC.

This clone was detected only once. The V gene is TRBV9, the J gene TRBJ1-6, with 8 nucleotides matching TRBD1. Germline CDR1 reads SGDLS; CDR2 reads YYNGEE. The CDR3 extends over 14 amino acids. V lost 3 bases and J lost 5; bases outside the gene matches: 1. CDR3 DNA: TGTGCCAGCAGCGCAGGGGGCAATAATTCACCCCTCCACTTT. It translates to CASSAGGNNSPLHF.